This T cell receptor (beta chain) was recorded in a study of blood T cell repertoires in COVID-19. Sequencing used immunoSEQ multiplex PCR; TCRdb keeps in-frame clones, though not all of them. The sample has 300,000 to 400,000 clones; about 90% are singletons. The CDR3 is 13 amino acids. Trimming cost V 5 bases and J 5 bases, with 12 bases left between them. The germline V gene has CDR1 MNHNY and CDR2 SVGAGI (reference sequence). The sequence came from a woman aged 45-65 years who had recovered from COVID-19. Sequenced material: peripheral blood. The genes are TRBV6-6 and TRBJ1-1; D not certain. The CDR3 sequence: CASSEEGWTEAFF. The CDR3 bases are TGTGCCAGCAGTGAGGAAGGTTGGACTGAAGCTTTCTTT.